This T cell receptor beta chain was sequenced for a study of blood T cell repertoires in COVID-19. Study context: Spain, Italy and the United States supplied samples that represented acute and convalescent COVID-19. From T cells, B-cell-depleted T cells, or PBMCs came the material, which was cDNA or gDNA.

The V end lost 3 bases, the J end lost 3 bases, and 17 bases lay between the germline ends. The CDR3 spans 16 residues. Germline CDR1 reads MDHEN; CDR2 reads SYDVKM. As processed by the authors: Amplification of reference gene primers was used by the study to estimate nucleated cell counts. The data were produced by immunoSEQ multiplex PCR, yet TCRdb's version contains in-frame clones alone and is incomplete. For V, J and clone size, that table is used; D and trimming come from the DNA. The sample lists 200,000 to 250,000 clones; under 90% were seen once. There are a few counts of this clone. Input material: peripheral blood. The chain joins TRBV28 to TRBJ1-2, with a possible D match to TRBD1 (5 bases). The receptor's source is a woman older than 75 with acute or convalescent COVID-19. CDR3 protein: CASSLGREVLDYGYTF. The CDR3 DNA is TGTGCCAGCAGTTTGGGCAGGGAAGTATTGGACTATGGCTACACCTTC.